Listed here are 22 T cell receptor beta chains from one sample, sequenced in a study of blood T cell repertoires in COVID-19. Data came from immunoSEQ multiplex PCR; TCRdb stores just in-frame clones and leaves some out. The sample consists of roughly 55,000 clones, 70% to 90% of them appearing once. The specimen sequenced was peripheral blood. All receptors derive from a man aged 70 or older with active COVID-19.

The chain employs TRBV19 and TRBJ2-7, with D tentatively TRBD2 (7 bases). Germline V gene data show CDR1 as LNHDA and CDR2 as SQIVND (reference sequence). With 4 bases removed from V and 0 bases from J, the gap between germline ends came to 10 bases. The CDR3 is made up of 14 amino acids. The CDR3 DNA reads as TGTGCCAGTAGTAACCGGGGGGCCTCCTACGAGCAGTACTTC. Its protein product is CASSNRGASYEQYF.

In DNA form, the CDR3 reads TGTGCCAGTACTCGGGGAGGGGACGACTCCTACGAGCAGTACTTC. It is translated as CASTRGGDDSYEQYF. This chain connects TRBV19 to TRBJ2-7, with 7 bases that match TRBD2. The CDR3 loop spans 15 amino acids. CDR1 is LNHDA and CDR2 is SQIVND in the germline V gene (reference sequence). V was pared by 7 bases and J by 0 bases, with 9 bases of the junction left unmatched.

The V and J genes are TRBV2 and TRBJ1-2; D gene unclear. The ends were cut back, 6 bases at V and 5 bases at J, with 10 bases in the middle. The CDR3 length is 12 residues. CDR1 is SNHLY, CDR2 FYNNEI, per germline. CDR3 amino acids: CASSYLRYGYTF. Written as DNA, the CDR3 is TGTGCCAGCAGCTACCTGAGGTATGGCTACACCTTC.

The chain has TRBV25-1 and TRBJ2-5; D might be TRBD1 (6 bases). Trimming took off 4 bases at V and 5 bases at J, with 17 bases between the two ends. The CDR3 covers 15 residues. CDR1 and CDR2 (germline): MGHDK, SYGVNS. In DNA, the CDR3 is TGTGCCAGCAGTGGGACCCCCCCAAGGGGGGAGACCCAGTACTTC. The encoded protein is CASSGTPPRGETQYF. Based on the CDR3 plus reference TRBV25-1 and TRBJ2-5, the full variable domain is EADIYQTPRYLVIGTGKKITLECSQTMGHDKMYWYQQDPGMELHLIHYSYGVNSTEKGDLSSESTVSRIRTEHFPLTLESARPSHTSQYLCASSGTPPRGETQYFGPGTRLLVL.

The CDR3: CASSLVIGQALNYGYTF. CDR3 nucleotides: TGTGCCAGCAGCTTAGTCATCGGACAGGCCTTGAACTATGGCTACACCTTC. The genes are TRBV7-2 and TRBJ1-2; 7 bases are shared with TRBD1. In germline, CDR1 is SGHTA, CDR2 FQGNSA. CDR3 length: 17 residues. V was clipped by 1 base and J by 2 bases; unmatched bases: 10.

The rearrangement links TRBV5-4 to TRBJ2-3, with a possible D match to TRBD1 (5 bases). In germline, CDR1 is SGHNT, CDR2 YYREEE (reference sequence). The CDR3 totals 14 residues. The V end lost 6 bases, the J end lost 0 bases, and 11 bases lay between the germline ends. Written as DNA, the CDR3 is TGTGCCAGCACCCCCGCAGGGAGCACAGATACGCAGTATTTT. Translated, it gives CASTPAGSTDTQYF.

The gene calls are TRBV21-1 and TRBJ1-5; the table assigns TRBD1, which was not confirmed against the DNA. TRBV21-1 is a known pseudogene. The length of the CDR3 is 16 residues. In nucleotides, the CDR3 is TGTGCCAGCAGCACCTGTTCGGACAGGGAGAATCAGCCCCAGCATTTT. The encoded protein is CASSTCSDRENQPQHF.

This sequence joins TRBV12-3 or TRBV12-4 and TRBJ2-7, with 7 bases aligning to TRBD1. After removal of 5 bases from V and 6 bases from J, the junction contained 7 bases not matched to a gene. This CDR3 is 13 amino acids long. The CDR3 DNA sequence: TGTGCCAGCAGTAAACAGGGGATGTCCGAGCAGTACTTC. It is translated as CASSKQGMSEQYF.

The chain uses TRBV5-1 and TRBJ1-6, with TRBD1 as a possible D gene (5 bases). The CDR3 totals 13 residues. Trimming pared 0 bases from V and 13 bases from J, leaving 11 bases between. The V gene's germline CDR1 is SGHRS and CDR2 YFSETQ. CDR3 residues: CASSLGPGQPLHF. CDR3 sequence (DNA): TGCGCCAGCAGCTTGGGCCCAGGGCAGCCCCTCCACTTT.

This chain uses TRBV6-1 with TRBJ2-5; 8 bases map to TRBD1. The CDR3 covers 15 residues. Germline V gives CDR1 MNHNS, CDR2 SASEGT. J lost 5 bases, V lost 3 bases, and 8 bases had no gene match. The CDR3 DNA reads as TGTGCCAGCAGTGATGGACAGGGTTGGAGGGAGACCCAGTACTTC. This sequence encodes CASSDGQGWRETQYF.

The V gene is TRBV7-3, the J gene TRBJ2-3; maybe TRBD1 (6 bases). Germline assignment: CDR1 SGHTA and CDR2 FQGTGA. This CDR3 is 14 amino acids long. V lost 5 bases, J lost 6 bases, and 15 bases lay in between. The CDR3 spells CASSPTVQGDTQYF. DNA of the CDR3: TGTGCCAGCAGCCCGACAGTACAGGGTGATACGCAGTATTTT.

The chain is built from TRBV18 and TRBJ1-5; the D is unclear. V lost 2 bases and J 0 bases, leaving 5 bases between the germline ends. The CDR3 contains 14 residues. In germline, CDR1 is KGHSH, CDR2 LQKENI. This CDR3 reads CASSPELSNQPQHF. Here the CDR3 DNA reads TGTGCCAGCTCACCAGAGCTTAGCAATCAGCCCCAGCATTTT.

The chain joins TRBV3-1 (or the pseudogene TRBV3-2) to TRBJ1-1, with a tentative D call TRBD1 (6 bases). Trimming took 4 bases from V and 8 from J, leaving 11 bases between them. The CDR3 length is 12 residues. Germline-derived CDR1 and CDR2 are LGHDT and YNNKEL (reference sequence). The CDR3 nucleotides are TGTGCCAGCAGCCCCGGACAGCTCGAAGCTTTCTTT. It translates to CASSPGQLEAFF.

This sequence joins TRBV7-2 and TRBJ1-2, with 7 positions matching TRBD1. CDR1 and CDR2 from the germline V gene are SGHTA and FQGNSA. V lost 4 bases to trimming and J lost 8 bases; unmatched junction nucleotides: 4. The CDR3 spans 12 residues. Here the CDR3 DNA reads TGTGCCAGCAGCTCAGGGGGTTTGGGCTACACCTTC. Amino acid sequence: CASSSGGLGYTF.

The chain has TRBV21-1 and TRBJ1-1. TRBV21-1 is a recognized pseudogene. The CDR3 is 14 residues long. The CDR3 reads CASSSKRVGTEAFF. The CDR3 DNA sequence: TGTGCCAGCAGCTCAAAGAGGGTGGGCACTGAAGCTTTCTTT.

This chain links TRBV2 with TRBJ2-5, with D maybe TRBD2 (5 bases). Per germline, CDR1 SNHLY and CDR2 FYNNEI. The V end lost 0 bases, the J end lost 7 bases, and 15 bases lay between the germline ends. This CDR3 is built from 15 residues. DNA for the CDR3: TGTGCCAGCAGTGAAGCAGTTCTGGGGAGTAGGACCCAGTACTTC. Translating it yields CASSEAVLGSRTQYF.

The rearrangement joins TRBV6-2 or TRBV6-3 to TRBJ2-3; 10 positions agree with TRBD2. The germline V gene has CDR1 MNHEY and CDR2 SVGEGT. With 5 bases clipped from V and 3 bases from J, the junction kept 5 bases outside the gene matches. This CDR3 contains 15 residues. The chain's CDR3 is CASSRSGGATDTQYF. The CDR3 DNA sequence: TGTGCCAGCAGTAGGAGCGGGGGGGCGACAGATACGCAGTATTTT.

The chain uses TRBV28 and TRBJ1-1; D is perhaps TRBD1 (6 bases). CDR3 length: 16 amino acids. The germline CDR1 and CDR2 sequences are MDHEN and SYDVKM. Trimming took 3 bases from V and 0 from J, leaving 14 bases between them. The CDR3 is CASSLVRGGMNTEAFF. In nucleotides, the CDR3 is TGTGCCAGCAGTTTGGTTCGCGGGGGCATGAACACTGAAGCTTTCTTT.

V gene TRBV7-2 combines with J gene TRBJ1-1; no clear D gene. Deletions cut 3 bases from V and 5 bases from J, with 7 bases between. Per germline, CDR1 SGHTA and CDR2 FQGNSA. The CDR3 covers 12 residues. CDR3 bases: TGTGCCAGCAGCTTTGGCCGAACTGAAGCTTTCTTT. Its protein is CASSFGRTEAFF. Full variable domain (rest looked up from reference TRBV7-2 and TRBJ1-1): GAGVSQSPSNKVTEKGKDVELRCDPISGHTALYWYRQSLGQGLEFLIYFQGNSAPDKSGLPSDRFSAERTGGSVSTLTIQRTQQEDSAVYLCASSFGRTEAFFGQGTRLTVV.

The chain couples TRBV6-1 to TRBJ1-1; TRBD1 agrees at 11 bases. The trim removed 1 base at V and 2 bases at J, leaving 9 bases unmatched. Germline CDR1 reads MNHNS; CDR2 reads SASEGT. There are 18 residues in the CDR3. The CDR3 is CASSEEGDRGYLNTEAFF. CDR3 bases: TGTGCCAGCAGTGAAGAAGGGGACAGGGGGTACCTTAACACTGAAGCTTTCTTT.

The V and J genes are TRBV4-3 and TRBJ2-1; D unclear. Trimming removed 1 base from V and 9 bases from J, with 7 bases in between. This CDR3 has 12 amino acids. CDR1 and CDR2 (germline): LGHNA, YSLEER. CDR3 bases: TGCGCCAGCAGCCAAGGTATCGGTGAGCAGTTCTTC. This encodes CASSQGIGEQFF.

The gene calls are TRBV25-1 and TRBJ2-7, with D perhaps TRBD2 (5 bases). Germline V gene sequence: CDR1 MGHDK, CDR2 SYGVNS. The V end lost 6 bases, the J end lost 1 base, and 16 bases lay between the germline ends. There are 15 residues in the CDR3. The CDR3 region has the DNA TGTGCCAGCAGCCGCCCAGGTGGGAGTTCCTACGAGCAGTACTTC. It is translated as CASSRPGGSSYEQYF.